This T cell receptor (beta chain) was captured by sequencing in a study of T cell responses to AZD1222 COVID-19 vaccine. Study results and limitations: Repertoires were sampled only after the peak T cell response. Regions left unmutated in variants are reportedly the target of nearly half of spike-specific TCRs. Just five to seven people given AZD1222 tested seropositive at baseline.

Sequencing used immunoSEQ multiplex PCR; TCRdb keeps in-frame clones, though not all of them. The sample lists 150,000 to 200,000 clones; about 85% were seen once. Concerning this clone itself: The antigen is not known.

Trimming stripped 7 bases from V and 6 bases from J, with 10 bases between. The CDR3 is 12 residues long. Germline V CDR1 and CDR2: MGHDK, SYGVNS. The chain carries TRBV25-1 and TRBJ2-1; D might be TRBD2 (5 bases). Sequenced material: peripheral blood, taken on day 0 of AZD1222 vaccination. The sequence was obtained from an adult in good health. DNA for the CDR3: TGTGCCAGCAAAGGAGCGGCCAATGAGCAGTTCTTC. Translated, it gives CASKGAANEQFF.